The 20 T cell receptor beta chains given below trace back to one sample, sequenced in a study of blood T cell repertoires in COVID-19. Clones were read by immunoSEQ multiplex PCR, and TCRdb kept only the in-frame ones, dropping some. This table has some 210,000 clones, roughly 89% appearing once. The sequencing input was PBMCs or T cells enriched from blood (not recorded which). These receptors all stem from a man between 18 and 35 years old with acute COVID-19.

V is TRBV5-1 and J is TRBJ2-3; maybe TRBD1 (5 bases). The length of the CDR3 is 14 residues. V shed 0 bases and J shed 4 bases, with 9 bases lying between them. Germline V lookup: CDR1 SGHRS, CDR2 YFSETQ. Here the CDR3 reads CASSLAQGSDTQYF. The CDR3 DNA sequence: TGCGCCAGCAGCTTGGCCCAGGGCTCAGATACGCAGTATTTT.

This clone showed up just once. The CDR3 loop reads CASSQDLALSYEQYF. CDR3 in DNA: TGTGCCAGCAGCCAAGATCTGGCCCTTTCCTACGAGCAGTACTTC. This chain links TRBV3-1 (or the pseudogene TRBV3-2) with TRBJ2-7; D is unclear. The CDR3 spans 15 residues. V lost 0 bases and J 1 base, leaving 10 bases between the germline ends. Looked up from germline, CDR1 is LGHDT and CDR2 is YNNKEL (reference sequence).

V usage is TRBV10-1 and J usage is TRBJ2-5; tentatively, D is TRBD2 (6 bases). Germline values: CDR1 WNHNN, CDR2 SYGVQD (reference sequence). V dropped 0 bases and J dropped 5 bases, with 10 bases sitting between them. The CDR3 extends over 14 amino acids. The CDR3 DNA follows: TGCGCCAGCAGTGAGTCGACTAGTATGGAGACCCAGTACTTC. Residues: CASSESTSMETQYF.

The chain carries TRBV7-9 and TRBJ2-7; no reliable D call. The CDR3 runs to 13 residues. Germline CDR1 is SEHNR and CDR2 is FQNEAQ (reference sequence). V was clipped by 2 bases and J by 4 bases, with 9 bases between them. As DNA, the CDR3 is TGTGCCAGCAGCTTACCTAGTAGGTACGAGCAGTACTTC. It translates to CASSLPSRYEQYF.

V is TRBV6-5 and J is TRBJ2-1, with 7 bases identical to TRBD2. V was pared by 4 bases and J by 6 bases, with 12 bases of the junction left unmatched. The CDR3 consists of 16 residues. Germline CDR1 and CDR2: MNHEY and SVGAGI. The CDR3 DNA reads TGTGCCAGCAGTTTCTCCGGGACTCCGGGGGGCAATGAGCAGTTCTTC. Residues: CASSFSGTPGGNEQFF.

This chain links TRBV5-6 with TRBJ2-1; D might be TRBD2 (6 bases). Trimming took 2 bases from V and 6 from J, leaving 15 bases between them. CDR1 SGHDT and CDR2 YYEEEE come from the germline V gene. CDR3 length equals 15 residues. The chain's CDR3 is CASSLSSEFSNEQFF. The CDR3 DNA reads TGTGCCAGCAGCTTATCTAGCGAGTTCTCCAATGAGCAGTTCTTC.

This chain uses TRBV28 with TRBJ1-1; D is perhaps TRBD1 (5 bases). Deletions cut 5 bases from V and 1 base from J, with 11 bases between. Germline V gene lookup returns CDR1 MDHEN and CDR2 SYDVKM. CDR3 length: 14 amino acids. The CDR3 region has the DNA TGTGCCAGCAGTATTGATACAGGGAACACTGAAGCTTTCTTT. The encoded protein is CASSIDTGNTEAFF.

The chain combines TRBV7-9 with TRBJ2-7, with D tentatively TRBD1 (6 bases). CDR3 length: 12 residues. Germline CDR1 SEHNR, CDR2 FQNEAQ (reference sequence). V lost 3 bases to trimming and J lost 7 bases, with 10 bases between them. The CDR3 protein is CASSFQGKEQYF. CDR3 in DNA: TGTGCCAGCAGCTTTCAGGGGAAGGAGCAGTACTTC. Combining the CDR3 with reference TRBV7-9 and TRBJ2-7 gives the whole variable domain DTGVSQNPRHKITKRGQNVTFRCDPISEHNRLYWYRQTLGQGPEFLTYFQNEAQLEKSRLLSDRFSAERPKGSFSTLEIQRTEQGDSAMYLCASSFQGKEQYFGPGTRLTVT.

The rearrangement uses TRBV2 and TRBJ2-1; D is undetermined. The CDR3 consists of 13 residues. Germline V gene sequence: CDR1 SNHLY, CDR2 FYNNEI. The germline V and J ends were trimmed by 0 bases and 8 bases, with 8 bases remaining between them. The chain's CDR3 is CASSEAEWDEQFF. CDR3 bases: TGTGCCAGCAGTGAAGCGGAGTGGGATGAGCAGTTCTTC. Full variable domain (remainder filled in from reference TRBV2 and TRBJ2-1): EPEVTQTPSHQVTQMGQEVILRCVPISNHLYFYWYRQILGQKVEFLVSFYNNEISEKSEIFDDQFSVERPDGSNFTLKIRSTKLEDSAMYFCASSEAEWDEQFFGPGTRLTVL.

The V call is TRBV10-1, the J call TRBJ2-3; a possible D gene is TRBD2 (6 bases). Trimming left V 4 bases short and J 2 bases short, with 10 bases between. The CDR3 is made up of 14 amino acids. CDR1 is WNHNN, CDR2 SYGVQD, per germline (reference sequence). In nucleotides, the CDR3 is TGCGCCAGCAGTGTTACGGGAGCCACAGATACGCAGTATTTT. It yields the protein CASSVTGATDTQYF.

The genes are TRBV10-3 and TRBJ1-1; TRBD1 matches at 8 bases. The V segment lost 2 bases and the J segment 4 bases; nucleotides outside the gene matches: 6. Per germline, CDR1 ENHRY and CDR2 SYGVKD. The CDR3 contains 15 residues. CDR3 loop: CAISEQGARSTEAFF. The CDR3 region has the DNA TGTGCCATCAGTGAGCAGGGGGCTAGGAGCACTGAAGCTTTCTTT.

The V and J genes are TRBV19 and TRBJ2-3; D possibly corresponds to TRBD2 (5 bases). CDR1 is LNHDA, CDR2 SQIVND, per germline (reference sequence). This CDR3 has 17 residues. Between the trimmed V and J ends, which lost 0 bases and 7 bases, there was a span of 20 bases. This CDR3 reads CASSIDRRTGDYHTQYF. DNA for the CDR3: TGTGCCAGTAGTATAGATCGTAGGACCGGAGACTATCATACGCAGTATTTT.

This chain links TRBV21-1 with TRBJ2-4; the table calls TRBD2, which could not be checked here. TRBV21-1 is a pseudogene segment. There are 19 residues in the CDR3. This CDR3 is CASSKDLAGARVAKNIQYF. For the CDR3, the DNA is TGTGCCAGCAGCAAGGATCTAGCGGGAGCTCGGGTAGCCAAAAACATTCAGTACTTC.

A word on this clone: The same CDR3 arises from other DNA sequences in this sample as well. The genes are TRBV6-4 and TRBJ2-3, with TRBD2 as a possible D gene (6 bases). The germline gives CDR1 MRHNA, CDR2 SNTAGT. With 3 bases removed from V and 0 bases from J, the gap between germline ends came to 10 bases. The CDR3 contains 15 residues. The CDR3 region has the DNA TGTGCCAGCAGTGAGGGGAGCGGGAGCACAGATACGCAGTATTTT. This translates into CASSEGSGSTDTQYF.

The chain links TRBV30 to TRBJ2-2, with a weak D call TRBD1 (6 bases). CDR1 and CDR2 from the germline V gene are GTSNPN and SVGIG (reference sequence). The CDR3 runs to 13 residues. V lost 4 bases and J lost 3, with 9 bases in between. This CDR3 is CAWTRGDTGELFF. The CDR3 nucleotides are TGTGCCTGGACCAGGGGCGACACCGGGGAGCTGTTTTTT.

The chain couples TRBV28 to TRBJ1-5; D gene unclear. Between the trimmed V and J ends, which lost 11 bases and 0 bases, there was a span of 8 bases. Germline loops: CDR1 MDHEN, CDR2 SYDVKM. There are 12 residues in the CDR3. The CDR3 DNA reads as TGTGCCTCCAGATATAGCAATCAGCCCCAGCATTTT. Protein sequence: CASRYSNQPQHF. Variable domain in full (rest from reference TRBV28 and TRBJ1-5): DVKVTQSSRYLVKRTGEKVFLECVQDMDHENMFWYRQDPGLGLRLIYFSYDVKMKEKGDIPEGYSVSREKKERFSLILESASTNQTSMYLCASRYSNQPQHFGDGTRLSIL.

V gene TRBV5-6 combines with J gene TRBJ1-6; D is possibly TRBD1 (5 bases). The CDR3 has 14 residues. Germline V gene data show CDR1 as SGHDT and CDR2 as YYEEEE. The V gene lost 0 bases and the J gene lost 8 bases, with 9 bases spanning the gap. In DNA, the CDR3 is TGTGCCAGCAGCTTGGTCCAGGGATATTCACCCCTCCACTTT. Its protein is CASSLVQGYSPLHF. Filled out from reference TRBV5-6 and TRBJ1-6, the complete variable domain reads DAGVTQSPTHLIKTRGQQVTLRCSPKSGHDTVSWYQQALGQGPQFIFQYYEEEERQRGNFPDRFSGHQFPNYSSELNVNALLLGDSALYLCASSLVQGYSPLHFGNGTRLTVT.

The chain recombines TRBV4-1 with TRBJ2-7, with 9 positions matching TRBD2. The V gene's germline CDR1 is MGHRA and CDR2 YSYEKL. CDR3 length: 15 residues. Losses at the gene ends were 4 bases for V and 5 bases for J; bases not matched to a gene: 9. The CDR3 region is CASSLLLAGRDEQYF. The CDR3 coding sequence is TGCGCCAGCAGCCTCCTTCTAGCGGGACGCGACGAGCAGTACTTC.

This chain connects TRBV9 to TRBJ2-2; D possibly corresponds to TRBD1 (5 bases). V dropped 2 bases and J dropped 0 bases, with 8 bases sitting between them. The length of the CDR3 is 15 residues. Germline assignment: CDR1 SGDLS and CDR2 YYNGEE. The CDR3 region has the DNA TGTGCCAGCAGCGTGCAGGGTACGAACACCGGGGAGCTGTTTTTT. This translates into CASSVQGTNTGELFF. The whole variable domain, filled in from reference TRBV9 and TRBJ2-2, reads DSGVTQTPKHLITATGQRVTLRCSPRSGDLSVYWYQQSLDQGLQFLIQYYNGEERAKGNILERFSAQQFPDLHSELNLSSLELGDSALYFCASSVQGTNTGELFFGEGSRLTVL.

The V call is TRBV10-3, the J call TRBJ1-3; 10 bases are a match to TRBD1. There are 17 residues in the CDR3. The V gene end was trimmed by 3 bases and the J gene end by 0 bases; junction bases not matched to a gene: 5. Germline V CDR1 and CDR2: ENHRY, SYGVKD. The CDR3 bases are TGTGCCATCAGTGAAGGGACAGGGGAAATCTCTGGAAACACCATATATTTT. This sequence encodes CAISEGTGEISGNTIYF.